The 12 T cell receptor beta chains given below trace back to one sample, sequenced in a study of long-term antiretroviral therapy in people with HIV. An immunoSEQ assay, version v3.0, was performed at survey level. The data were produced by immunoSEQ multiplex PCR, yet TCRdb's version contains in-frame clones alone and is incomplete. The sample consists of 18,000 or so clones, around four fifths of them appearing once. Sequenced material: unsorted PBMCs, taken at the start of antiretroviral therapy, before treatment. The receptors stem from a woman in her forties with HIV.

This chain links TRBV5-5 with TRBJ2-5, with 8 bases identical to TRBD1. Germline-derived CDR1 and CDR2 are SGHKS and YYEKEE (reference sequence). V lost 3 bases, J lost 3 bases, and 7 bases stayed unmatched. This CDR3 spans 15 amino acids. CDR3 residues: CASSSWDRMKETQYF. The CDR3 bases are TGTGCCAGCAGCTCGTGGGACAGGATGAAAGAGACCCAGTACTTC.

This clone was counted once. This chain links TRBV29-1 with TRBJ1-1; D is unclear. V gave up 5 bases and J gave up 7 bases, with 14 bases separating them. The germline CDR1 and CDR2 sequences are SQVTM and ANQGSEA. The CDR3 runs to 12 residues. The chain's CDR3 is CSVSGERIEAFF. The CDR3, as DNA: TGCAGCGTTTCGGGTGAGAGGATTGAAGCTTTCTTT.

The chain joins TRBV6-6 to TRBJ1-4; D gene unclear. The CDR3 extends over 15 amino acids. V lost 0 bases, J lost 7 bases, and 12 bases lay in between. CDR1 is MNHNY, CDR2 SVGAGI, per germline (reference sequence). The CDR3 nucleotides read TGTGCCAGCAGTTACTCGGCGGGAGGCAGTGAAAAACTGTTTTTT. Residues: CASSYSAGGSEKLFF.

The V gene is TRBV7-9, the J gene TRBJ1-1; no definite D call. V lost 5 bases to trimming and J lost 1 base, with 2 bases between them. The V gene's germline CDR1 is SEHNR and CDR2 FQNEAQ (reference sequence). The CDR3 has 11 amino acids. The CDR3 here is CASSQNTEAFF. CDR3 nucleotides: TGTGCCAGCAGCCAGAACACTGAAGCTTTCTTT.

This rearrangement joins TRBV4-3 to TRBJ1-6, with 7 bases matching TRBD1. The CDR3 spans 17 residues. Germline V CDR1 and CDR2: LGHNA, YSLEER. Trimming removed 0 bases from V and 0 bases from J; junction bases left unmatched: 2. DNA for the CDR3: TGCGCCAGCAGCCAAGAGGACAGGAGCTCCTATAATTCACCCCTCCACTTT. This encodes CASSQEDRSSYNSPLHF.

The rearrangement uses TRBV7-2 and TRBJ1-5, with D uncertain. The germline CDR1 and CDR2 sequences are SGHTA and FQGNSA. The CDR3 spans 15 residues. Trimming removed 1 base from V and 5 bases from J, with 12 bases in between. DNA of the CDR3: TGTGCCAGCAGCTTAGTCACCAGCGGGTATCAGCCCCAGCATTTT. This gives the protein CASSLVTSGYQPQHF.

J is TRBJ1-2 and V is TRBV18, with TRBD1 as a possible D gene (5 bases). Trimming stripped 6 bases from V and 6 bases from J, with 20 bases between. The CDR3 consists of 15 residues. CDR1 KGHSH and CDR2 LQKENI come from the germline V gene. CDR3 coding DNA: TGTGCCAGCTCCCTCGGGACTGCGACTCGGAATGGCTACACCTTC. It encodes CASSLGTATRNGYTF.

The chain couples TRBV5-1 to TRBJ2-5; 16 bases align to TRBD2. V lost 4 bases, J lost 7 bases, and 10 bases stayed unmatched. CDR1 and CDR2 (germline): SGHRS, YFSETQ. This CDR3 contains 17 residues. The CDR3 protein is CASSGPGLAGGQVTQYF. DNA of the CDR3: TGCGCCAGCAGCGGCCCGGGACTAGCGGGGGGGCAGGTGACCCAGTACTTC. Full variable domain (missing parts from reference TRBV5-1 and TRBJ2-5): KAGVTQTPRYLIKTRGQQVTLSCSPISGHRSVSWYQQTPGQGLQFLFEYFSETQRNKGNFPGRFSGRQFSNSRSEMNVSTLELGDSALYLCASSGPGLAGGQVTQYFGPGTRLLVL.

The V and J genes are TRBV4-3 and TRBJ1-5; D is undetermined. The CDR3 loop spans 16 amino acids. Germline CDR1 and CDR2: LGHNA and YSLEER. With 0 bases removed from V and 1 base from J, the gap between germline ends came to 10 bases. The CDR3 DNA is TGCGCCAGCAGCCAAGATCGTAGCGGGAGCAATCAGCCCCAGCATTTT. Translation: CASSQDRSGSNQPQHF.

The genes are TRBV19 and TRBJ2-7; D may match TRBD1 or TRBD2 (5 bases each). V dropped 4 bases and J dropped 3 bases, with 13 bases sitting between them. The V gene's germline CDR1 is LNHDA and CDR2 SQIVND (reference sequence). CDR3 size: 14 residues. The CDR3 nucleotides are TGTGCCAGTAGTACCAGGGACGCCCACTACGAGCAGTACTTC. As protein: CASSTRDAHYEQYF.

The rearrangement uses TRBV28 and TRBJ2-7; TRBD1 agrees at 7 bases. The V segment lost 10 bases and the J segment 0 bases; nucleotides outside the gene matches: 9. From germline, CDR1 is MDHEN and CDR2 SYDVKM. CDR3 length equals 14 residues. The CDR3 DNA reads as TGTGCCACCCTGACAGGGCGTAGCTCCTACGAGCAGTACTTC. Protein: CATLTGRSSYEQYF.

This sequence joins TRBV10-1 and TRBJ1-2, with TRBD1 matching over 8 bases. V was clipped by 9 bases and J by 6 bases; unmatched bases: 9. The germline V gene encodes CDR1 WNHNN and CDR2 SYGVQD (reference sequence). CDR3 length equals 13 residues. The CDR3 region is CARGQGGGDGYTF. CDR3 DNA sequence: TGCGCCAGAGGACAGGGCGGCGGGGATGGCTACACCTTC.